This TCR beta chain was identified in a study of shared clonotypes between healthy human individuals. This table comes from immunoSEQ multiplex PCR, and its TCRdb copy is limited to in-frame clones, with some not included. In the table there are more than 550,000 clones, about nine tenths of which are singletons. This CDR3 has 15 amino acids. The germline gives CDR1 MRHNA, CDR2 SNTAGT. Between the trimmed V and J ends, which lost 0 bases and 1 base, there was a span of 8 bases. The chain combines TRBV6-4 with TRBJ2-3; weak D call: TRBD2 (6 bases). This clonotype was obtained from a young man in good health. Some clones in this sample may be carry-over from other donors' samples. The sample was memory CD8+ T cells from PBMCs. Subset in this sample: CD45RO+ cells pooled with CCR7-negative TemRA cells. The CDR3, as DNA: TGTGCCAGCAGTGACTCACCGGGAGGCACAGATACGCAGTATTTT. This sequence encodes CASSDSPGGTDTQYF.